Below, 14 T cell receptor beta chains from the same sample are listed, as sequenced in a study of Tregs in tolerant kidney transplant recipients. TCRdb's copy holds only in-frame clones and misses some; the assay was immunoSEQ multiplex PCR. Of tens of thousands of clones listed, around 90% are singletons. This material consisted of Tregs from blood, taken before the transplant. These receptor sequences come from a human donor who received a combined kidney and bone marrow transplant.

This chain links TRBV4-3 with TRBJ2-1; maybe TRBD2 (5 bases). V dropped 2 bases and J dropped 6 bases, with 8 bases sitting between them. The CDR3 has 13 residues. Looked up from germline, CDR1 is LGHNA and CDR2 is YSLEER. CDR3 sequence: CASSQFLANEQFF. The CDR3 region has the DNA TGCGCCAGCAGCCAATTTCTAGCCAATGAGCAGTTCTTC.

The chain recombines TRBV30 with TRBJ1-1, with 11 bases matching TRBD1. CDR1 and CDR2 from the germline V gene are GTSNPN and SVGIG (reference sequence). The CDR3 has 16 residues. The junction had 12 bases not matched to a gene; V was cut back by 2 bases and J by 7 bases. The CDR3 is CAWSWPGQGVKVEAFF. The CDR3 DNA sequence: TGTGCCTGGAGTTGGCCGGGACAGGGGGTAAAAGTTGAAGCTTTCTTT.

This chain links TRBV2 with TRBJ2-1; 12 bases fit TRBD2. Germline V gene lookup returns CDR1 SNHLY and CDR2 FYNNEI. J lost 8 bases, V lost 6 bases, and 8 bases had no gene match. The CDR3 is 15 residues long. CDR3 sequence (DNA): TGTGCCAGCAGCGCCGGGACTAGCGGGTACGATGAGCAGTTCTTC. It codes for CASSAGTSGYDEQFF.

The J gene is TRBJ2-5, the V gene TRBV5-1; 7 bases fit TRBD1. V shed 0 bases, J shed 5 bases, and the junction held 7 bases outside the gene matches. Germline V CDR1 and CDR2: SGHRS, YFSETQ. This CDR3 comprises 15 residues. The CDR3 loop reads CASSLGARGGETQYF. The DNA for the CDR3 is TGCGCCAGCAGCTTGGGGGCCCGAGGGGGCGAGACCCAGTACTTC.

V gene TRBV19 combines with J gene TRBJ2-5; TRBD1 aligns across 9 bases. The CDR3 sequence is 15 residues long. Germline CDR1 LNHDA, CDR2 SQIVND (reference sequence). The V segment lost 4 bases and the J segment 5 bases; nucleotides outside the gene matches: 8. DNA of the CDR3: TGTGCCAGTAGTAGGGGACAGGGAGTCGTGGAGACCCAGTACTTC. Protein sequence: CASSRGQGVVETQYF.

The rearrangement links TRBV6-5 to TRBJ1-1; D is ambiguous. This CDR3 has 15 amino acids. The V gene's germline CDR1 is MNHEY and CDR2 SVGAGI. V was cut by 0 bases and J by 1 base, with 9 bases left in between. The CDR3 protein is CASSYSVSANTEAFF. The CDR3 coding sequence is TGTGCCAGCAGTTACTCCGTTTCAGCGAACACTGAAGCTTTCTTT.

The chain uses TRBV5-4 and TRBJ2-7; 7 bases map to TRBD1. The CDR3 runs 14 residues. With 4 bases clipped from V and 3 bases from J, the junction kept 7 bases outside the gene matches. Germline CDR1 is SGHNT and CDR2 is YYREEE (reference sequence). The CDR3 loop reads CASSPPGQDYEQYF. In nucleotides, the CDR3 is TGTGCCAGCAGCCCTCCCGGACAGGACTACGAGCAGTACTTC.

This chain connects TRBV5-1 to TRBJ1-4; D unresolved. The CDR3 sequence is 14 residues long. The germline V and J ends were trimmed by 5 bases and 0 bases, with 8 bases remaining between them. Germline loops: CDR1 SGHRS, CDR2 YFSETQ. The CDR3: CASRKGATNEKLFF. The CDR3 DNA is TGCGCCAGCAGGAAGGGCGCAACTAATGAAAAACTGTTTTTT.

V and J are TRBV6-6 and TRBJ2-4; D is tentatively TRBD1 or TRBD2 (5 bases each). CDR3 length: 14 amino acids. Trimming took off 7 bases at V and 3 bases at J, with 13 bases between the two ends. Germline CDR1 MNHNY, CDR2 SVGAGI (reference sequence). In nucleotides, the CDR3 is TGTGCCAGCAATTCGGGGCAGGACAAAAACATTCAGTACTTC. Protein product: CASNSGQDKNIQYF.

Comments on this clone: The same CDR3 also results from other DNA sequences found in this sample. The chain carries TRBV28 and TRBJ2-3; 8 bases match TRBD1. The CDR3 is 14 amino acids. Trimming cost V 5 bases and J 1 base; bases outside gene matches: 2. The germline CDR1 and CDR2 sequences are MDHEN and SYDVKM. The CDR3 sequence is CASSLTGGTDTQYF. Written as DNA, the CDR3 is TGTGCCAGCAGTCTGACAGGGGGCACAGATACGCAGTATTTT.

V and J are TRBV19 and TRBJ1-2; 7 bases are shared with TRBD1. V lost 4 bases to trimming and J lost 4 bases; unmatched junction nucleotides: 9. From germline, CDR1 is LNHDA and CDR2 SQIVND (reference sequence). This CDR3 has 15 residues. This CDR3 is CASSKSSGQIYGYTF. The CDR3, as DNA: TGTGCCAGTAGTAAAAGCTCGGGACAGATCTATGGCTACACCTTC. Based on the CDR3 plus reference TRBV19 and TRBJ1-2, the full variable domain is DGGITQSPKYLFRKEGQNVTLSCEQNLNHDAMYWYRQDPGQGLRLIYYSQIVNDFQKGDIAEGYSVSREKKESFPLTVTSAQKNPTAFYLCASSKSSGQIYGYTFGSGTRLTVV.

The chain uses TRBV5-5 and TRBJ2-7; D possibly corresponds to TRBD2 (6 bases). This CDR3 region has 13 residues. The germline V and J ends were trimmed by 2 bases and 7 bases, with 13 bases remaining between them. The germline CDR1 and CDR2 sequences are SGHKS and YYEKEE (reference sequence). The CDR3 DNA reads as TGTGCCAGCAGCTTTGCGGGATCGGGGGAGCAGTACTTC. It specifies CASSFAGSGEQYF.

This chain links TRBV2 with TRBJ2-7; unclear D gene. The CDR3 length is 12 residues. Looked up from germline, CDR1 is SNHLY and CDR2 is FYNNEI. Deletions cut 8 bases from V and 2 bases from J, with 10 bases between. The DNA of the CDR3 is TGTGCCAGCGGGATTGTTACCTACGAGCAGTACTTC. It yields the protein CASGIVTYEQYF.

The CDR3 DNA reads as TGCAGTGCGAGGACTACCTACGAGCAGTACTTC. This translates into CSARTTYEQYF. This sequence joins TRBV20-1 and TRBJ2-7; a possible D gene is TRBD2 (6 bases). There are 11 residues in the CDR3. Germline CDR1 and CDR2: DFQATT and SNEGSKA (reference sequence). Trimming shortened V by 6 bases and J by 2 bases, and 8 bases separated the two germline ends.